This TCR beta chain was captured in a study of graft-versus-host responses after intestinal transplantation (dated by TCRdb to the early 2020s). About the full investigation: Multivisceral, liver-intestinal, or isolated intestinal transplants were received by the recipients. Every recipient was given anti-thymocyte globulin induction, followed by about 3 years of maintenance tacrolimus and steroids. To identify alloreactive clones, pre-transplant mixed lymphocyte reaction products were sequenced and then compared with unstimulated pre-transplant donor and recipient T cells. Rather than going through the commercial service, samples from a few later patients were sequenced in-house on an Illumina MiSeq and processed with MiXCR. The cohort enrolled about two dozen intestinal transplant recipients, one of whom was a retransplant, and a few patients without pretransplant specimens were excluded. A peak of at least 4% donor T cells among recipient peripheral blood mononuclear cells was the definition used for donor T cell macrochimerism. After intestinal transplantation, graft-versus-host and host-versus-graft alloreactive T cell clones in the graft, circulation and bone marrow were tracked using bulk TCR-beta CDR3 sequencing.

Comments on this clone: Its antigen is currently not known. No much larger clone exists at a distance of one base, and base qualities are not known.

Library creation used the immunoSEQ multiplex PCR assay. Adaptive Biotechnologies carried out high-throughput TCR-beta CDR3 sequencing of genomic DNA for most patients. Per the original workflow: TCR sequencing data for roughly 18 patients were retrieved from Adaptive's ImmunoSEQ software; a few other patients were processed with MiXCR and VDJtools. Because the origin of CDR3 nucleotide sequences shared between donor and recipient could not be assigned, those sequences were removed. To count as alloreactive, a clone needed at least 2-fold expansion over unstimulated cells and a minimum CFSE-low frequency of 0.002% (template counts) or 0.001% (read counts). A clone was considered mappable if detected in the sequenced pre-transplant spleen, lymph node, or MLR CFSE-low populations of the donor or recipient. Cumulative frequency of alloreactive clones was calculated as a percentage of all sequences weighted by copy number. The clones in this table, taken by TCRdb from immuneACCESS, are in-frame only. Not every clone is retained; where verified, under half of the shortfall comes from an unresolved V gene, and the cause of the rest is unknown. Clonal size and the V and J genes are those of that table, whereas D and trimming came from the DNA. This sample lists more than 45,000 clones; around 90% were detected once. In total, the top ten clones hold approximately 2.7% of the sample.

The cysteine opens and the phenylalanine closes a CDR3 of 15 amino acids. Only the CDR3 DNA stays, 45 bases, in frame from base 1. Between the V and J ends, shortened by 2 bases and 4 bases respectively, the junction contains 12 bases. Based on the germline V gene, the CDR1 and CDR2 sequences are SGHDT and YYEEEE. The paper's findings and limits, for the study overall: Patients with donor T cell macrochimerism had high GvH to HvG T cell clonal ratios in their allografts. The relatively low number and heterogeneity of intestinal transplant patients limited the conclusions. Early after transplant, peak levels of circulating GvH clones were associated with declines in HvG clones. GvH clones were detected in recipient bone marrow, and some appeared earlier in ileal mucosa or blood, consistent with an intestinal mucosal origin.

Blood samples were collected up to 4 times in the first month after transplant and then at least monthly when available. The chain is assembled from TRBV5-6 and TRBJ1-4; there is no confident call for the D gene. The clonotype was recovered from a human patient who received an intestinal transplant, so some T cells may come from the graft donor. The sequencing used PBMCs, collected about 120 days after intestinal transplantation. This receptor carries the CDR3 CASSFRQPYNEKLFF. The base sequence is TGTGCCAGCAGCTTCAGGCAGCCCTATAATGAAAAACTGTTTTTT.